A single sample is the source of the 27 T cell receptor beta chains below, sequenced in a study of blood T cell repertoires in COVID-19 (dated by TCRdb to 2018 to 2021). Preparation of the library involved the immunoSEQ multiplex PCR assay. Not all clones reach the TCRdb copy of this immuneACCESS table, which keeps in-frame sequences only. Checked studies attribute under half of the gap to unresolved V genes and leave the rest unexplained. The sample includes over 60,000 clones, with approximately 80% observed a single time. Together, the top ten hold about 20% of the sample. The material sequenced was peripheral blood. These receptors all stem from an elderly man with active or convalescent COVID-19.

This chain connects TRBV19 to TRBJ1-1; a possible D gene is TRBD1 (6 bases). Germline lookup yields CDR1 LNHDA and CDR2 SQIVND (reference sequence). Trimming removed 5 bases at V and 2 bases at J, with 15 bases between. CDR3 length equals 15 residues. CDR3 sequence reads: CASSPYGTYNTEAFF. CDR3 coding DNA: TGTGCCAGTAGTCCCTACGGGACATATAACACTGAAGCTTTCTTT.

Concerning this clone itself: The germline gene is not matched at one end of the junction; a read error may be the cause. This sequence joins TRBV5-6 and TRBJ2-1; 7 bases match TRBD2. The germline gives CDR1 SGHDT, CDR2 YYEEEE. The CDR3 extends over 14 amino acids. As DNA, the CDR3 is TGTGCCAGCAGCCCCGCCTTAGCGGGTAGGACGAGGCTCTTC. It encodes CASSPALAGRTRLF.

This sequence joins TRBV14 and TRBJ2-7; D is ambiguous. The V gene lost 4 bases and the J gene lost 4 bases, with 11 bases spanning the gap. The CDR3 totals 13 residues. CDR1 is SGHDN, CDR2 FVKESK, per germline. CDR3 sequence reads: CASSPITTYEQYF. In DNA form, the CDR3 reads TGTGCCAGCAGCCCGATAACGACTTACGAGCAGTACTTC.

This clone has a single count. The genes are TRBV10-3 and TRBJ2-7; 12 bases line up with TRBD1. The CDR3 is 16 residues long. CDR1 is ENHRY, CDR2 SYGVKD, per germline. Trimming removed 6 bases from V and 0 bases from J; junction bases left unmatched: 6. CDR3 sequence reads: CAIRGTGGYSSYEQYF. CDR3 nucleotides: TGTGCCATCAGGGGGACAGGGGGCTACAGCTCCTACGAGCAGTACTTC.

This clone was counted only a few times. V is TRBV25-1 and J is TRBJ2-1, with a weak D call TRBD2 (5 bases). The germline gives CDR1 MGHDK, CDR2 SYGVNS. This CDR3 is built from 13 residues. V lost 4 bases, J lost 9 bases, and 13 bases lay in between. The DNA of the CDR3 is TGTGCCAGCAGTGGGGCGCATGAGGGTGAGCAGTTCTTC. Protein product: CASSGAHEGEQFF. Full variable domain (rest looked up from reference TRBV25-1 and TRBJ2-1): EADIYQTPRYLVIGTGKKITLECSQTMGHDKMYWYQQDPGMELHLIHYSYGVNSTEKGDLSSESTVSRIRTEHFPLTLESARPSHTSQYLCASSGAHEGEQFFGPGTRLTVL.

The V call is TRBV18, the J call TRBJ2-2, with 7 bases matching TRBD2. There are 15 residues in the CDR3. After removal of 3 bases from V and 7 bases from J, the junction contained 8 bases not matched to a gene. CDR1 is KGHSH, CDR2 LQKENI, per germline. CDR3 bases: TGTGCCAGCTCACCTCTAGCGGAGAGGAGCGGGGAGCTGTTTTTT. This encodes CASSPLAERSGELFF.

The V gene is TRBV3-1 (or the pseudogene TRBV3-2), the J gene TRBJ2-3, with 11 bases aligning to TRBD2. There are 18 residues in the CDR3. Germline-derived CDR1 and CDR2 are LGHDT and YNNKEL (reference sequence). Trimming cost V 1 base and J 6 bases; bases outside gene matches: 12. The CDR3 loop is CASSQGGSGGAVLDTQYF. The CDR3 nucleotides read TGTGCCAGCAGCCAAGGTGGTAGCGGGGGGGCCGTATTGGATACGCAGTATTTT.

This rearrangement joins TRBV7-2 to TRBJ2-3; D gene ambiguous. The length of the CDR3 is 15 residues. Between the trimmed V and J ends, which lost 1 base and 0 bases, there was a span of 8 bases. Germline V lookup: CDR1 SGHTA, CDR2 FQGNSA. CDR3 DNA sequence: TGTGCCAGCAGCTTAGAAGTTACTAGCACAGATACGCAGTATTTT. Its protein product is CASSLEVTSTDTQYF.

The DNA of the CDR3 is TGCAGCGTTCATGGGACAGCGTTATCGGTGGAAGCTTTCTTT. It yields the protein CSVHGTALSVEAFF. The V and J genes are TRBV29-1 and TRBJ1-1, with 7 bases fitting TRBD1. In germline, CDR1 is SQVTM, CDR2 ANQGSEA. The CDR3 totals 14 residues. V trimming: 5 bases; J trimming: 8 bases; junction bases outside the gene matches: 14.

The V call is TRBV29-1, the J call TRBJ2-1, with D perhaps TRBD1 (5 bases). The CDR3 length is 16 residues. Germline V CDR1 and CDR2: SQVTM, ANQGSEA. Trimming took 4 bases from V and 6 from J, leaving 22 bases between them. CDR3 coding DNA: TGCAGCGTTGTTGAAGGTCGGGCAGGGAACATCAATGAGCAGTTCTTC. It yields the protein CSVVEGRAGNINEQFF.

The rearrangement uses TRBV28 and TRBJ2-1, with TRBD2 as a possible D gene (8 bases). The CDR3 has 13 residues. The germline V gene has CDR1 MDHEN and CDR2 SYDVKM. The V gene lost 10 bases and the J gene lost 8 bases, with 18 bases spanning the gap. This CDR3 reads CAIAGQPSDEQFF. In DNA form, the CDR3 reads TGTGCCATAGCGGGACAGCCCTCCGATGAGCAGTTCTTC.

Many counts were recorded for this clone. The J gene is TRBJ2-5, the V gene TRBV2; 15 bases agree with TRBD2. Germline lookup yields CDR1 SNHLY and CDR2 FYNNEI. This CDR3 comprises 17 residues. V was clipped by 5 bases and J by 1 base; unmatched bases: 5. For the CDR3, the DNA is TGTGCCAGCAGTCCCGGGACTAGCGGGGGGAGCCAAGAGACCCAGTACTTC. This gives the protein CASSPGTSGGSQETQYF.

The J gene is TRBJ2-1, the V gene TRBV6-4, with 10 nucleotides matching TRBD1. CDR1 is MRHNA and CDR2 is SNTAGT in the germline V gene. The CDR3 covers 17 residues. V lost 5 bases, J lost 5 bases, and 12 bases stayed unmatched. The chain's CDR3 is CASSRNPGQGVDNEQFF. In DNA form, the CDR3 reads TGTGCCAGCAGTCGCAACCCCGGACAGGGGGTTGACAATGAGCAGTTCTTC.

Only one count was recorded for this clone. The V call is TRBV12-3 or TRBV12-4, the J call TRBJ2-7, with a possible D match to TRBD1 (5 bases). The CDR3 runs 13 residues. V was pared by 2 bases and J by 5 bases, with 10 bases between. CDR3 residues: CASSLQGWDEQYF. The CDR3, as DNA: TGTGCCAGCAGTTTACAGGGTTGGGACGAGCAGTACTTC.

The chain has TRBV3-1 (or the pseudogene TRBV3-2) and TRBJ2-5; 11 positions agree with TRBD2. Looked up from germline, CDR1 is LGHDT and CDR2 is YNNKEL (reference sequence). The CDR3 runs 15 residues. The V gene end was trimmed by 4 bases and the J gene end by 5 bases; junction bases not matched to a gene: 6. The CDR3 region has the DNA TGTGCCAGCAGCCTAGGACTAGCGGGTTCCGAGACCCAGTACTTC. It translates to CASSLGLAGSETQYF.

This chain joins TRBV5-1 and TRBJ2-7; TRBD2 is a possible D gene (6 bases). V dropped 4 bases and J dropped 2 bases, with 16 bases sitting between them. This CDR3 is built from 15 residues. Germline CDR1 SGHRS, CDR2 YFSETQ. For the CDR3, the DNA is TGCGCCAGCAGCGGGGTAGAAGGCGGGACCTACGAGCAGTACTTC. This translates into CASSGVEGGTYEQYF.

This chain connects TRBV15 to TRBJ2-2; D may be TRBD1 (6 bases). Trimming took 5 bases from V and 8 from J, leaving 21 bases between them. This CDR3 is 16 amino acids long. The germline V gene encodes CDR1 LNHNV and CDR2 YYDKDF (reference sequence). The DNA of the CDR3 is TGTGCCACCAGCGGACGGGACAACAGCCGAGGAGGGGAGCTGTTTTTT. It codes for CATSGRDNSRGGELFF.

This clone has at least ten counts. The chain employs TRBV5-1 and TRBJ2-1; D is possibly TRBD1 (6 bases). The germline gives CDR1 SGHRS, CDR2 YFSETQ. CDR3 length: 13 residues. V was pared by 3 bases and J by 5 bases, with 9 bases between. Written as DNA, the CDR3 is TGCGCCAGCAGCTCCGACAGGAACAATGAGCAGTTCTTC. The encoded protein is CASSSDRNNEQFF.

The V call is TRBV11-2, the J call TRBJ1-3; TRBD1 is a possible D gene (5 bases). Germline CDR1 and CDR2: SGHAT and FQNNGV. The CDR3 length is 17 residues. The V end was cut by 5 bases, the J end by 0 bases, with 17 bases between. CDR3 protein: CASSPGRGYSSGNTIYF. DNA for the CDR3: TGTGCCAGCAGCCCAGGGAGGGGATACTCCTCTGGAAACACCATATATTTT.

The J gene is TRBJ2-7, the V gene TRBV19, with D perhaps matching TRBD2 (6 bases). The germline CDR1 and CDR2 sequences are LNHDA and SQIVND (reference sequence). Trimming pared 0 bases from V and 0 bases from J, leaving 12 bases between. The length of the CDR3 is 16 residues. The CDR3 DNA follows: TGTGCCAGTAGTATAGAGGGGGGTGTAAACTCCTACGAGCAGTACTTC. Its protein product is CASSIEGGVNSYEQYF.

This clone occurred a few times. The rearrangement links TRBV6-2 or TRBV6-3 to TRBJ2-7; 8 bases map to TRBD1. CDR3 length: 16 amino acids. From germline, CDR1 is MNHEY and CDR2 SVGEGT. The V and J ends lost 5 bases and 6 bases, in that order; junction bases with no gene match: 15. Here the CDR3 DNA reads TGTGCCAGCAGTAGGAACCCCCATCCCAGGGGGCTCGAGCAGTACTTC. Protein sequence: CASSRNPHPRGLEQYF.

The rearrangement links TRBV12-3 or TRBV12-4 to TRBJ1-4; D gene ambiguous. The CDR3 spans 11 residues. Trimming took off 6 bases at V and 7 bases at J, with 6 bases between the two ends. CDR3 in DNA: TGTGCCAGCAGAACTGCTGAAAAACTGTTTTTT. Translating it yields CASRTAEKLFF.

The CDR3 sequence is CASSLVGSNYGYTF. In nucleotides, the CDR3 is TGTGCCAGCAGCTTAGTTGGCAGTAACTATGGCTACACCTTC. This chain joins TRBV7-2 and TRBJ1-2; D is unclear. Between the trimmed V and J ends, which lost 1 base and 1 base, there was a span of 7 bases. This CDR3 is 14 amino acids long. Germline CDR1 is SGHTA and CDR2 is FQGNSA.

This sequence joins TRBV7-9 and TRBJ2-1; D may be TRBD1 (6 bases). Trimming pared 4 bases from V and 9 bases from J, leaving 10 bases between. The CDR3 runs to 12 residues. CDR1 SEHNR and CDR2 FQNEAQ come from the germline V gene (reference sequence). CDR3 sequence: CASSSTGSEQFF. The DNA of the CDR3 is TGTGCCAGCAGCTCCACAGGGAGTGAGCAGTTCTTC.

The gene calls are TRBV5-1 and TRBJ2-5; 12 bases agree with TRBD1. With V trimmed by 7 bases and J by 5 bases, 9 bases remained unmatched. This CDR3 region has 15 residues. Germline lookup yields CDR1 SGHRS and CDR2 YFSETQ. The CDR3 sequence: CASCGTGGFRETQYF. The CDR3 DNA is TGCGCCAGCTGTGGGACAGGGGGCTTCAGGGAGACCCAGTACTTC. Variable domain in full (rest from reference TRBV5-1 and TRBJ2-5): KAGVTQTPRYLIKTRGQQVTLSCSPISGHRSVSWYQQTPGQGLQFLFEYFSETQRNKGNFPGRFSGRQFSNSRSEMNVSTLELGDSALYLCASCGTGGFRETQYFGPGTRLLVL.

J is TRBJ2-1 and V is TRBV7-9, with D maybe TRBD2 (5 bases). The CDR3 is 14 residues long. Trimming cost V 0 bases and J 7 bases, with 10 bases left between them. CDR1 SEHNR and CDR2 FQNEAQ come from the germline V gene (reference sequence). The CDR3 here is CASSLAVAINEQFF. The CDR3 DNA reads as TGTGCCAGCAGCTTAGCAGTAGCGATAAATGAGCAGTTCTTC.

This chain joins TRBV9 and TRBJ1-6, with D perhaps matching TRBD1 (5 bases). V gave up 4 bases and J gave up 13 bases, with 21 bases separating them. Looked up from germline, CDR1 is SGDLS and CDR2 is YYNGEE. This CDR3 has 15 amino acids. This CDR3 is CASSPIWQGSAPLHF. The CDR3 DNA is TGTGCCAGCAGCCCAATTTGGCAGGGATCGGCGCCCCTCCACTTT.